The source of this T cell receptor beta chain is a study of blood T cell repertoires in COVID-19. Study as a whole: COVID-19 samples from acute and convalescent phases originated in the United States, Italy and Spain.

Produced via immunoSEQ multiplex PCR; TCRdb's table is partial and in-frame only. Of some 120,000 clones in the sample, roughly 83% are singletons; the top ten hold roughly an eighth. CDR3 length: 17 residues. Germline-derived CDR1 and CDR2 are SGHDT and YYEEEE. Trimming removed 4 bases at V and 5 bases at J, with 19 bases between. This TCR was recovered from a woman in her 30s who had recovered from COVID-19. Source material: peripheral blood. J is TRBJ1-6 and V is TRBV5-6; TRBD1 might be the D (6 bases). The CDR3 DNA sequence: TGTGCCAGCAGCCTAACAGGGCCTCCTGAAGATAATTCACCCCTCCACTTT. This translates into CASSLTGPPEDNSPLHF.